These 2 T cell receptor beta chains were sequenced from one sample in a study of preoperative IRX-2 immunotherapy in early breast cancer. Sample treatment: preoperative locoregional IRX-2 cytokine immunotherapy. Libraries were prepared by immunoSEQ multiplex PCR; TCRdb keeps only in-frame clonotypes and omits some of them. Of tens of thousands of clones in the sample, under 90% were seen once. This material was acquired from a patient treated with IRX-2 immunotherapy. The origin of the receptors is a human donor with breast cancer.

The gene calls are TRBV28 and TRBJ2-5, with 10 bases identical to TRBD2. Germline trimming cut 5 bases from V and 0 bases from J; bases unmatched to any gene: 12. Germline CDR1 and CDR2: MDHEN and SYDVKM. This CDR3 comprises 18 residues. CDR3 in DNA: TGTGCCAGCAGTCCCTATCGCCGAGCGGGAGGGTACCAAGAGACCCAGTACTTC. Translation: CASSPYRRAGGYQETQYF.

This rearrangement joins TRBV29-1 to TRBJ1-5, with no clear D. The CDR3 covers 13 residues. CDR1 and CDR2 from the germline V gene are SQVTM and ANQGSEA. With 7 bases removed from V and 6 bases from J, the gap between germline ends came to 16 bases. The CDR3, as DNA: TGCAGCGCCCGGAACGAGGGTAGTCAGCCCCAGCATTTT. The encoded protein is CSARNEGSQPQHF.